This entry is about one TCR beta chain. The antigen remains undetermined. Time point meaning: cycle 4 day 1 (C4D1), after more than 5 weeks of nivolumab. After autologous stem cell transplantation all patients relapsed, and prior brentuximab vedotin exposure differed between cohorts. The data stem from a study of PD-1 blockade in classical Hodgkin lymphoma. Study at large: On a schedule of every 2 weeks, patients received nivolumab 3 mg/kg intravenously. Study observations and caveats: Reports indicated that newly diagnosed patients had lower baseline TCR diversity than healthy donors did. There was a significant rise in CD4+ TCR diversity by C4D1, with no such rise for CD8+. Exclusion applied to patients who initiated nivolumab less than 1 year following ASCT.

Per the germline V gene, CDR1 is LNHDA and CDR2 is SQIVND (reference sequence). The CDR3 spans 16 residues. V shed 1 base, J shed 2 bases, and the junction held 7 bases outside the gene matches. Clones were sequenced by immunoSEQ multiplex PCR, and TCRdb holds only the in-frame ones, with some missing. The sample lists roughly 56,000 clones, 87% occurring once. This specimen consisted of peripheral blood mononuclear cells (PBMCs), obtained before the fourth cycle of nivolumab. The sequence was obtained from a human donor with classical Hodgkin lymphoma. The rearrangement links TRBV19 to TRBJ1-2, with 7 bases fitting TRBD1. The CDR3 reads CASSIGVDRANYGYTF. CDR3 bases: TGTGCCAGTAGTATAGGTGTTGACAGGGCCAACTATGGCTACACCTTC.